A single sample is the source of the 3 T cell receptor beta chains below, sequenced in a study of blood T cell repertoires in COVID-19. The table came from immunoSEQ multiplex PCR; TCRdb's copy has only in-frame clones and leaves some out. The data hold 50,000 to 65,000 clones, with 85% to 90% observed a single time. The sequenced sample consisted of peripheral blood. The source of these receptors is a man aged 35-49 years with active COVID-19.

The rearrangement uses TRBV29-1 and TRBJ1-5; D is perhaps TRBD1 (5 bases). V lost 7 bases and J lost 5, with 15 bases in between. Germline CDR1 SQVTM, CDR2 ANQGSEA. This CDR3 is built from 13 residues. The CDR3 reads CSAGGGVHQPQHF. As DNA, the CDR3 is TGCAGCGCCGGAGGAGGGGTACATCAGCCCCAGCATTTT.

V is TRBV6-6 and J is TRBJ2-5; D gene uncertain. The CDR3 is 14 amino acids. Germline lookup yields CDR1 MNHNY and CDR2 SVGAGI (reference sequence). V gave up 4 bases and J gave up 2 bases, with 11 bases separating them. The CDR3 sequence is CASSSTLKQETQYF. In DNA form, the CDR3 reads TGTGCCAGCAGTTCAACCCTAAAGCAAGAGACCCAGTACTTC.

CDR3 sequence: CASSMSGVGANVLTF. As DNA, the CDR3 is TGTGCCAGTAGTATGTCCGGGGTCGGGGCCAACGTCCTGACTTTC. The rearrangement joins TRBV19 to TRBJ2-6; TRBD2 is a possible D gene (5 bases). This CDR3 contains 15 residues. Trimming removed 3 bases from V and 4 bases from J, with 10 bases in between. Looked up from germline, CDR1 is LNHDA and CDR2 is SQIVND (reference sequence).